A selection of T cell receptor beta chains follows, all from one sample in a study of cytomegalovirus exposure and HLA in healthy donors. Profiling relied on immunoSEQ multiplex PCR, and the TCRdb table lists in-frame clones only, not all of them. The data show some 160,000 clones, approximately 86% seen once. The material sequenced was PBMCs. These receptors all stem from a woman aged 18-35 years in good health and CMV-seronegative. Each CDR3 is given without its conserved first and last residue.

v_call: TRBV27; cdr3_aa: ASSLSGEGFSGANVLT
v_call: TRBV28; cdr3_aa: ASSLRGSATGELF
v_call: TRBV28; cdr3_aa: ASSLEREQY
v_call: TRBV9; cdr3_aa: ASSEPGTYSTGTRNTGELF
v_call: TRBV9; cdr3_aa: ASSDRTGAPGEQF
v_call: TRBV10-2; cdr3_aa: ASFSTSGDSYEQY
v_call: TRBV30; cdr3_aa: AWSAGAEAF
v_call: TRBV5-1; cdr3_aa: ASSLGGTPLGDGYT
v_call: TRBV7-9; cdr3_aa: ASSPTGVPDTQY
v_call: TRBV19; cdr3_aa: ASSIDRVDQPQH
v_call: TRBV28; cdr3_aa: ASSSPGGPSGSEAF
v_call: TRBV19; cdr3_aa: AGKGQGDSPLH
v_call: TRBV10-1; cdr3_aa: ASSDPRRDTEAF
v_call: TRBV28; cdr3_aa: ASSSPTELGH
v_call: TRBV2; cdr3_aa: ASRISGAVANEQF
v_call: TRBV6-6; cdr3_aa: ASSPQGAETQY
v_call: TRBV28; cdr3_aa: ASSLPHRGLPEELF
v_call: TRBV18; cdr3_aa: ASSPLRETQY
v_call: TRBV19; cdr3_aa: ASSTGTSGADDTQY
v_call: TRBV6-5; cdr3_aa: ASSYTTGTGANVLT
v_call: TRBV6-5; cdr3_aa: ASGGAYGQF
v_call: TRBV4-1; cdr3_aa: ASSQVQGTSNQPQH
v_call: TRBV5-4; cdr3_aa: ASSLNLGGLEQF
v_call: TRBV5-1; cdr3_aa: ARLNSGANVLT
v_call: TRBV27; cdr3_aa: ASSHSGTATYEQY
v_call: TRBV15; cdr3_aa: ATSRVGRGVDQPQH
v_call: TRBV12-2; cdr3_aa: ASRPRGGSSYEQY
v_call: TRBV27; cdr3_aa: ASREQNSPLH
v_call: TRBV6-1; cdr3_aa: ASRQGLFDTEAF
v_call: TRBV6-5; cdr3_aa: ASSYLGGGTDTQY
v_call: TRBV27; cdr3_aa: ASSTTGTSGYEQY
v_call: TRBV4-1; cdr3_aa: ASSQVRRGPSYGYT
v_call: TRBV19; cdr3_aa: ASSIVNGLTEAF
v_call: TRBV6-1; cdr3_aa: ASRNREEGTEAF
v_call: TRBV7-2; cdr3_aa: ASSSGLATGELF
v_call: TRBV28; cdr3_aa: ASSLLEFGRSEQY
v_call: TRBV6-1; cdr3_aa: ASSELWSSEKLF